This T cell receptor (beta chain) was identified in a study of Ad26.COV2.S vaccination and SARS-CoV-2 variants. About the study: Ad26.COV2.S arm of COV1001 included the donor. Into the muscle, Ad26.COV2.S was dosed once or twice, 56 days apart.

The CDR3 has 15 amino acids. Germline CDR1 SGDLS, CDR2 YYNGEE. The ends lost 4 bases at V and 6 bases at J; junction bases unmatched: 9. Treatment reported: 15 to 20 received Ad26.COV2.S at low or high dose, single or two shots; 5 received placebo; per-sample allocation not given. Specimens were obtained on day 63 following the first vaccine or placebo injection. Donation was by an adult aged 18-55 years who was in Boston. Wuhan-strain SARS-CoV-2 spike was expressed by the Ad26 vector that made up the vaccine. TCRdb keeps only in-frame clones here, not all; method: immunoSEQ multiplex PCR. The sample lists about 350,000 clones, approximately 84% seen once, with 2.5% to 3.5% in the top ten.

The source is a person aged 18-60 years who received the Ad26.COV2.S COVID-19 vaccine or a placebo. V gene TRBV9 combines with J gene TRBJ2-1; 8 bases fit TRBD2. The specimen was peripheral blood, collected in a trial of Ad26.COV2.S vaccine versus placebo. CDR3 sequence (DNA): TGTGCCAGCAGCCCCCGGGAGGGGAAAGTCAATGAGCAGTTCTTC. Protein: CASSPREGKVNEQFF.